A single TCR beta chain is shown here with its context. The data were obtained in a study of blood T cell repertoires in COVID-19. Study-wide context: PBMCs, B-cell-depleted T cells, or T cells were the source of the cDNA or gDNA that made up the material.

Germline V CDR1 and CDR2: MDHEN, SYDVKM. The CDR3 runs to 15 residues. Trimming took 3 bases from V and 5 from J; bases not matched to a gene: 6. Cohort allocation depended upon clinical history that participants reported. The recovered donors of Cohort 3 showed two negative PCRs, clearance, or symptom resolution. TCRdb keeps only in-frame clones here, not all; method: immunoSEQ multiplex PCR. The sample has about 270,000 clones; around 91% are singletons. Specimen: PBMCs or T cells enriched from blood (not recorded which). The rearrangement uses TRBV28 and TRBJ2-5, with TRBD1 matching 10 bases. The sequence came from a woman aged 18-29 years who had recovered from COVID-19. The CDR3 nucleotides are TGTGCCAGCAGTTTGGGACAGGGGTTTAGGGAGACCCAGTACTTC. Amino acids: CASSLGQGFRETQYF.